Listed below are T cell receptor beta chains from one sample, sequenced in a study of T cells in Graves' hyperthyroidism and ophthalmopathy. TCRdb fed the multiplex PCR reads into MiXCR, producing one record per CDR3 protein. The table shows more than 500,000 distinct CDR3 sequences, with roughly a sixth occurring only once. The specimen sequenced was blood. Receptors originate from a woman aged 30 to 39 with Graves' ophthalmopathy. Each CDR3 is given with its conserved first and last residue. A D gene is named only where the DNA matches it firmly. Only part of the rows carry a size: once, few, many, or a class if the clone is expanded.

V gene: TRBV7-9; D gene: -; J gene: TRBJ2-5; clone size: many; CDR3 DNA: TGTGCCAGCAGCTTATCTCCAGAGACCCAGTACTTC; CDR3 protein: CASSLSPETQYF
V gene: TRBV28; D gene: -; J gene: TRBJ2-2; clone size: -; CDR3 DNA: TGTGCCAGCAGTTTTTTTGGCCGGACAGCGAACACCGGGGAGCTGTTTTTT; CDR3 protein: CASSFFGRTANTGELFF
V gene: TRBV7-6; D gene: TRBD1; J gene: TRBJ2-7; clone size: -; CDR3 DNA: TGTGCCAGCAGCGTAGGGGGACAGGGACCTACCTACGAGCAGCACTTC; CDR3 protein: CASSVGGQGPTYEQHF
V gene: TRBV5-1; D gene: -; J gene: TRBJ2-7; clone size: -; CDR3 DNA: TGCGCCAGCAGCTTCCCGGGGGTGGGGGAGCAGTACTTC; CDR3 protein: CASSFPGVGEQYF
V gene: TRBV28; D gene: -; J gene: TRBJ2-7; clone size: many; CDR3 DNA: TGTGCCAGCAGCTCCAGGGGTCGCGATTACGAGCAGTACTTC; CDR3 protein: CASSSRGRDYEQYF
V gene: TRBV13; D gene: TRBD1; J gene: TRBJ1-2; clone size: -; CDR3 DNA: TGTGCCAGCAGCTCCCACAGGGGGTATGGCTACACCTTC; CDR3 protein: CASSSHRGYGYTF
V gene: TRBV7-2; D gene: -; J gene: TRBJ2-7; clone size: many; CDR3 DNA: TGTGCCAGCAGCTTAACTATGAGCTCCTACGAGCAGTACTTC; CDR3 protein: CASSLTMSSYEQYF
V gene: TRBV6-1; D gene: -; J gene: TRBJ2-7; clone size: -; CDR3 DNA: TGTGCCAGCAGGAACGGCAACCGGGCCTACGAGCAGTACTTC; CDR3 protein: CASRNGNRAYEQYF
V gene: TRBV20-1; D gene: -; J gene: TRBJ2-5; clone size: many; CDR3 DNA: TGCAGTGCTAGAGATTTCCACTTATCGGAGACCCAGTACTTC; CDR3 protein: CSARDFHLSETQYF
V gene: TRBV28; D gene: -; J gene: TRBJ2-4; clone size: few; CDR3 DNA: TGTGCCAGCAGTTTTGGGGGCGCGGAAAACATTCAGTACTTC; CDR3 protein: CASSFGGAENIQYF
V gene: TRBV4-1; D gene: TRBD1; J gene: TRBJ2-7; clone size: -; CDR3 DNA: TGCGCCAGCAGCCACCCGGGACAGGGACCCTACGAGCAGTACTTC; CDR3 protein: CASSHPGQGPYEQYF
V gene: TRBV28; D gene: TRBD2; J gene: TRBJ2-4; clone size: many; CDR3 DNA: TGTGCCAGCAGACCCAGCGGGAGCTTGGGCATTCAGTACTTC; CDR3 protein: CASRPSGSLGIQYF
V gene: TRBV29-1; D gene: TRBD2; J gene: TRBJ2-3; clone size: few; CDR3 DNA: TGCAGCGCCGGATTTTTGGGACTAGCGGGAGGGGATACGCAGTATTTT; CDR3 protein: CSAGFLGLAGGDTQYF
V gene: TRBV6-5; D gene: -; J gene: TRBJ2-5; clone size: few; CDR3 DNA: TGTGCCAGCAGTTACTCGACTTCTAGGGAGACCCAGTACTTC; CDR3 protein: CASSYSTSRETQYF
V gene: TRBV18; D gene: -; J gene: TRBJ2-5; clone size: many; CDR3 DNA: TGTGCCAGCTCACCAGGTTCAGGGGAAGAGACCCAGTACTTC; CDR3 protein: CASSPGSGEETQYF
V gene: TRBV6-1; D gene: TRBD2; J gene: TRBJ2-2; clone size: -; CDR3 DNA: TGTGCCAGCAGGCAACTAGCGGGAGGGCCGTCGAACACCGGGGAGCTGTTTTTT; CDR3 protein: CASRQLAGGPSNTGELFF
V gene: TRBV6-2/TRBV6-3; D gene: -; J gene: TRBJ2-5; clone size: -; CDR3 DNA: TGTGCCGGCAGTAGTAGCGGAAGACAAGAGACCCAGTACTTC; CDR3 protein: CAGSSSGRQETQYF
V gene: TRBV20-1; D gene: -; J gene: TRBJ2-3; clone size: -; CDR3 DNA: TGCAGTGCTAGAGATACCCAGCGCCGGGTAAAAGATACGCAGTATTTT; CDR3 protein: CSARDTQRRVKDTQYF
V gene: TRBV7-2; D gene: TRBD2; J gene: TRBJ2-1; clone size: -; CDR3 DNA: TGTGCCAGCAGCTGGGTAGCGGGAGAGCAGTTCTTC; CDR3 protein: CASSWVAGEQFF
V gene: TRBV15; D gene: -; J gene: TRBJ2-3; clone size: few; CDR3 DNA: TGTGCCACCAGCAGGGTCCCCGGGGGTCTAGGTGTGGATACGCAGTATTTT; CDR3 protein: CATSRVPGGLGVDTQYF
V gene: TRBV4-3; D gene: -; J gene: TRBJ2-1; clone size: few; CDR3 DNA: TGCGCCAGCAGCCAAGATCTCGGACCCCAAGAGCAGTTCTTC; CDR3 protein: CASSQDLGPQEQFF
V gene: TRBV11-2; D gene: -; J gene: TRBJ1-1; clone size: many; CDR3 DNA: TGTGCCAGCAGCTTAGACTGGAACACTGAAGCTTTCTTT; CDR3 protein: CASSLDWNTEAFF
V gene: TRBV6-2/TRBV6-3; D gene: TRBD1; J gene: TRBJ2-5; clone size: few; CDR3 DNA: TGTGCCAGCAGTACAATTTCAACAGGGGGTCAAGAGACCCAGTACTTC; CDR3 protein: CASSTISTGGQETQYF
V gene: TRBV2; D gene: -; J gene: TRBJ2-3; clone size: many; CDR3 DNA: TGTGCCAGCAGTGAAGGGCAGGGAATCACAGATACGCAGTATTTT; CDR3 protein: CASSEGQGITDTQYF
V gene: TRBV20-1; D gene: TRBD2; J gene: TRBJ2-3; clone size: many; CDR3 DNA: TGCAGAGCTACCCTAGCGGGGCACACAGATACGCAGTATTTT; CDR3 protein: CRATLAGHTDTQYF
V gene: TRBV5-5; D gene: TRBD1; J gene: TRBJ2-5; clone size: few; CDR3 DNA: TGTGCCAGCAGCCCACTTGACAGGGAATGGGAGACCCAGTACTTC; CDR3 protein: CASSPLDREWETQYF